The 15 T cell receptor beta chains presented below share a single source sample, sequenced in a study of Graves' ophthalmopathy and Graves' hyperthyroidism (dated by TCRdb to between 2018 and 2020). The sample was run on an Illumina HiSeq 2000. TCR beta CDR3 regions were amplified from RNA transcripts for repertoire sequencing. The first round was an RT-PCR using HTBI primers with the Qiagen OneStep RT-PCR kit, and this first round was followed by a second-round multiplex PCR, then size selection and purification. The public reads were run again by TCRdb, first through fastp at Q25 and then through MiXCR, and only productive beta chains were kept. Rows are combined by CDR3 protein, so each entry shows the most common genes and DNA. Within this sample are hundreds of thousands of distinct CDR3 sequences, with over 20% of them counted one time only. Under 3% of the sample comes from the top ten. Material: peripheral blood. These receptors came from a young woman with stable Graves' hyperthyroidism. Donor details come from another sample of the same person, matched by shared clones.

This clonotype occurred many times. V is TRBV20-1 and J is TRBJ2-7; D may match TRBD1 or TRBD2 (6 bases each). This CDR3 comprises 13 residues. V lost 3 bases and J 7 bases, leaving 16 bases between the germline ends. Per the germline V gene, CDR1 is DFQATT and CDR2 is SNEGSKA (reference sequence). CDR3 protein: CSARRLGAGEQYF. The CDR3 bases are TGCAGTGCTAGGCGTCTGGGGGCGGGGGAGCAGTACTTC.

This clonotype has at least ten counts. The chain couples TRBV6-5 to TRBJ2-7, with 8 bases fitting TRBD2. The length of the CDR3 is 15 residues. CDR1 and CDR2 (germline): MNHEY, SVGAGI. V lost 3 bases to trimming and J lost 2 bases; unmatched junction nucleotides: 6. The CDR3 DNA follows: TGTGCCAGCAGTTATAGGGTAGCGGGGACCTACGAGCAGTACTTC. It yields the protein CASSYRVAGTYEQYF.

This clonotype was found many times. The chain is built from TRBV5-5 and TRBJ1-6; TRBD1 is a possible D gene (5 bases). From germline, CDR1 is SGHKS and CDR2 YYEKEE (reference sequence). Trimming left V 6 bases short and J 9 bases short, with 13 bases between. The CDR3 loop spans 13 amino acids. CDR3 region: CASTYRIGSPLHF. As DNA, the CDR3 is TGTGCCAGCACCTACAGGATTGGTTCACCCCTCCACTTT.

This clonotype was counted at least ten times. The rearrangement uses TRBV28 and TRBJ1-2, with D perhaps TRBD1 (5 bases). Between the trimmed V and J ends, which lost 6 bases and 2 bases, there was a span of 16 bases. The length of the CDR3 is 15 residues. Germline V gives CDR1 MDHEN, CDR2 SYDVKM. This chain's CDR3 is CASSPAGGVNYGYTF. The CDR3 nucleotides read TGTGCCAGCAGCCCCGCGGGAGGGGTAAACTATGGCTACACCTTC.

This clonotype was observed many times. The chain recombines TRBV28 with TRBJ1-5; 9 bases are shared with TRBD1. CDR3 length equals 18 residues. From germline, CDR1 is MDHEN and CDR2 SYDVKM. The V segment lost 7 bases and the J segment 3 bases; nucleotides outside the gene matches: 16. This chain's CDR3 is CASMRFIVGQGPNQPQHF. For the CDR3, the DNA is TGTGCCAGCATGCGCTTCATTGTGGGACAGGGACCCAATCAGCCCCAGCATTTT.

This clonotype was observed a handful of times. The chain joins TRBV20-1 to TRBJ2-7, with a possible D match to TRBD2 (6 bases). V was cut by 7 bases and J by 1 base, with 17 bases left in between. This CDR3 has 14 residues. Germline CDR1 is DFQATT and CDR2 is SNEGSKA (reference sequence). The chain's CDR3 is CSVLGLAPSYEQYF. CDR3 bases: TGCAGTGTCCTGGGGCTAGCGCCTTCCTACGAGCAGTACTTC.

This clonotype was seen repeatedly, ten times or more. The chain is built from TRBV20-1 and TRBJ2-5; 7 bases line up with TRBD1. Germline V CDR1 and CDR2: DFQATT, SNEGSKA (reference sequence). The CDR3 runs to 12 residues. V was clipped by 5 bases and J by 5 bases; unmatched bases: 5. This CDR3 is CSAYGDSETQYF. CDR3 nucleotides: TGCAGTGCTTACGGGGACAGCGAGACCCAGTACTTC.

This clonotype was seen repeatedly, ten times or more. The V call is TRBV27, the J call TRBJ2-5; D gene ambiguous. The CDR3 is 13 amino acids. The germline CDR1 and CDR2 sequences are MNHEY and SMNVEV (reference sequence). Trimming took off 5 bases at V and 2 bases at J, with 9 bases between the two ends. In nucleotides, the CDR3 is TGTGCCAGCAGTCCCTTGTTGCAAGAGACCCAGTACTTC. It specifies CASSPLLQETQYF.

Many counts were recorded for this clonotype. J is TRBJ2-7 and V is TRBV6-2 or TRBV6-3, with 10 bases matching TRBD2. The CDR3 length is 14 residues. V was pared by 6 bases and J by 5 bases, with 7 bases of the junction left unmatched. CDR1 is MNHEY and CDR2 is SVGEGT in the germline V gene. CDR3 sequence: CASRPSGRGDEQYF. CDR3 DNA: TGTGCCAGCAGACCTAGCGGGAGAGGCGACGAGCAGTACTTC.

This clonotype occurred many times. Since a much larger clone is just one base distant, this may be a read error. Without the conserved terminal phenylalanine or tryptophan, this CDR3 likely stems from a read error. The V and J genes are TRBV7-8 and TRBJ2-5, with a possible D match to TRBD1 (6 bases). This CDR3 comprises 15 residues. From germline, CDR1 is SGHVS and CDR2 FQNEAQ. The ends were cut back, 2 bases at V and 3 bases at J, with 13 bases in the middle. The CDR3: CASSLTGTRKETQYL. Here the CDR3 DNA reads TGTGCCAGCAGCTTAACGGGGACAAGAAAAGAGACCCAGTACCTC.

This chain links TRBV6-1 with TRBJ2-5, with D hard to call. The CDR3 extends over 14 amino acids. The V gene lost 3 bases and the J gene lost 1 base, with 9 bases spanning the gap. The germline V gene has CDR1 MNHNS and CDR2 SASEGT. The CDR3 DNA is TGTGCCAGCAGTGACTTAGGAATCCAAGAGACCCAGTACTTC. Translation gives CASSDLGIQETQYF.

This clonotype was detected many times. This chain uses TRBV19 with TRBJ1-1, with unresolved D. Trimming took 11 bases from V and 0 from J, leaving 19 bases between them. Germline V gene lookup returns CDR1 LNHDA and CDR2 SQIVND (reference sequence). The length of the CDR3 is 15 residues. CDR3 region: CALYFHLLMNTEAFF. The CDR3 nucleotides read TGTGCCCTATACTTTCACCTCCTAATGAACACTGAAGCTTTCTTT. Drawing the rest from reference TRBV19 and TRBJ1-1, the complete variable domain is DGGITQSPKYLFRKEGQNVTLSCEQNLNHDAMYWYRQDPGQGLRLIYYSQIVNDFQKGDIAEGYSVSREKKESFPLTVTSAQKNPTAFYLCALYFHLLMNTEAFFGQGTRLTVV.

This clonotype was recorded many times. V gene TRBV19 combines with J gene TRBJ1-6; 8 bases align to TRBD1. With 5 bases clipped from V and 10 bases from J, the junction kept 4 bases outside the gene matches. This CDR3 comprises 13 residues. From germline, CDR1 is LNHDA and CDR2 SQIVND (reference sequence). CDR3 sequence: CASSEDRASPLHF. The CDR3, as DNA: TGTGCCAGTAGTGAGGACAGGGCATCACCCCTCCACTTT.

This clonotype was counted many times. V and J are TRBV6-2 or TRBV6-3 and TRBJ2-6; the match to TRBD2 covers 7 bases. Looked up from germline, CDR1 is MNHEY and CDR2 is SVGEGT. Trimming removed 6 bases from V and 0 bases from J; junction bases left unmatched: 8. This CDR3 is built from 17 residues. The CDR3 nucleotides are TGTGCCAGCAGAGGACTAGTCCGATACTCTGGGGCCAACGTCCTGACTTTC. This sequence encodes CASRGLVRYSGANVLTF.

This clonotype was counted at least ten times. The V and J genes are TRBV12-3 or TRBV12-4 and TRBJ1-5; D ambiguous. The V and J ends lost 3 bases and 0 bases respectively, with 9 bases between them. The CDR3 sequence is 15 residues long. In DNA form, the CDR3 reads TGTGCCAGCAGTTTTTCAGGATATAGCAATCAGCCCCAGCATTTT. Translating gives CASSFSGYSNQPQHF.